Presented here are 31 T cell receptor beta chains from one specimen sequenced in a study of CD8+ T cells in alopecia areata. cDNA prepared by RNA extraction and subsequent reverse transcription served as the template for sequencing. Here immunoSEQ multiplex PCR was the method, and the copy in TCRdb shows in-frame clones only, minus some. The sample yields about 150,000 clones, roughly 58% seen once. Material for sequencing was CD8+ T cells sorted from blood. The source of these receptors is a human donor in good health.

To note about this clone: The sample contains more than one DNA sequence encoding this CDR3. The chain has TRBV27 and TRBJ2-3; unclear D gene. CDR1 and CDR2 from the germline V gene are MNHEY and SMNVEV (reference sequence). The CDR3 contains 12 residues. Trimming took 3 bases from V and 6 from J, leaving 7 bases between them. CDR3 nucleotides: TGTGCCAGCAGTTTGATGGGTGATACGCAGTATTTT. Residues: CASSLMGDTQYF.

In nucleotides, the CDR3 is TGTGCCAGCAGTTGGTCAACTAATGAAAAACTGTTTTTT. This sequence encodes CASSWSTNEKLFF. The V gene is TRBV25-1, the J gene TRBJ1-4; no definite D call. This CDR3 region has 13 residues. Germline CDR1 MGHDK, CDR2 SYGVNS. V lost 5 bases to trimming and J lost 0 bases, with 4 bases between them. Full variable domain (remainder filled in from reference TRBV25-1 and TRBJ1-4): EADIYQTPRYLVIGTGKKITLECSQTMGHDKMYWYQQDPGMELHLIHYSYGVNSTEKGDLSSESTVSRIRTEHFPLTLESARPSHTSQYLCASSWSTNEKLFFGSGTQLSVL.

This chain uses TRBV28 with TRBJ2-7; D gene uncertain. Trimming shortened V by 1 base and J by 2 bases, and 6 bases separated the two germline ends. CDR1 MDHEN and CDR2 SYDVKM come from the germline V gene. The CDR3 runs 13 residues. This chain's CDR3 is CASSLSRAYEQYF. The CDR3 DNA reads TGTGCCAGCAGTTTATCTCGGGCCTACGAGCAGTACTTC.

V is TRBV13 and J is TRBJ2-1; TRBD2 is a possible D gene (5 bases). V was shortened by 5 bases and J by 6 bases, with 17 bases between the two germline ends. Germline assignment: CDR1 PRHDT and CDR2 FYEKMQ (reference sequence). The CDR3 consists of 15 residues. CDR3 sequence: CASSPMLRVGNEQFF. CDR3 coding DNA: TGTGCCAGCAGCCCCATGTTGAGGGTAGGCAATGAGCAGTTCTTC.

V usage is TRBV29-1 and J usage is TRBJ2-7; D is unclear. CDR3 length equals 12 residues. Germline V lookup: CDR1 SQVTM, CDR2 ANQGSEA. The ends were cut back, 3 bases at V and 2 bases at J, with 8 bases in the middle. This CDR3 reads CSVEVDTYEQYF. The CDR3 coding sequence is TGCAGCGTTGAGGTCGATACCTACGAGCAGTACTTC.

The rearrangement joins TRBV6-5 to TRBJ2-7, with D tentatively TRBD2 (6 bases). In germline, CDR1 is MNHEY, CDR2 SVGAGI. With 0 bases removed from V and 5 bases from J, the gap between germline ends came to 14 bases. This CDR3 has 15 residues. This CDR3 is CASSYSSASEDEQYF. The CDR3 DNA is TGTGCCAGCAGTTACTCGTCTGCTAGCGAGGACGAGCAGTACTTC.

V usage is TRBV5-1 and J usage is TRBJ2-1; 8 bases agree with TRBD2. In germline, CDR1 is SGHRS, CDR2 YFSETQ. This CDR3 spans 16 amino acids. With 3 bases clipped from V and 0 bases from J, the junction kept 5 bases outside the gene matches. The DNA of the CDR3 is TGCGCCAGCAGCTGGCTTGCGGGAGGCTCCTACAATGAGCAGTTCTTC. It encodes CASSWLAGGSYNEQFF. Together with reference TRBV5-1 and TRBJ2-1, the CDR3 gives the full variable domain: KAGVTQTPRYLIKTRGQQVTLSCSPISGHRSVSWYQQTPGQGLQFLFEYFSETQRNKGNFPGRFSGRQFSNSRSEMNVSTLELGDSALYLCASSWLAGGSYNEQFFGPGTRLTVL.

Of note for this clone: Other DNA sequences in this specimen translate into the identical CDR3. V gene TRBV29-1 combines with J gene TRBJ2-7; TRBD1 agrees at 8 bases. Trimming at V came to 4 bases and at J to 1 base, leaving 0 bases not matched to a gene. This CDR3 is built from 12 residues. CDR1 is SQVTM and CDR2 is ANQGSEA in the germline V gene. Here the CDR3 DNA reads TGCAGCGTTGGGACAGGGTCCTACGAGCAGTACTTC. It encodes CSVGTGSYEQYF.

A note on this clone: One base separates it from a far larger clone, so it is likely a read error. At the DNA level, this CDR3 is encoded by other sequences in the same sample as well. This chain connects TRBV27 to TRBJ2-3; no firm D call. Germline CDR1 MNHEY, CDR2 SMNVEV (reference sequence). CDR3 length equals 11 residues. With 6 bases removed from V and 4 bases from J, the gap between germline ends came to 5 bases. In DNA form, the CDR3 reads TGTGCCAGCAGCTTGGCAGATACGCAGTATTTT. Translated, it gives CASSLADTQYF.

V usage is TRBV5-6 and J usage is TRBJ2-1; D might be TRBD1 (6 bases). The germline V gene encodes CDR1 SGHDT and CDR2 YYEEEE. The CDR3 runs to 15 residues. The germline V and J ends were trimmed by 4 bases and 1 base, with 12 bases remaining between them. The CDR3 is CASSQGLQSYNEQFF. CDR3 coding DNA: TGTGCCAGCAGCCAGGGGTTACAGTCCTACAATGAGCAGTTCTTC.

With regard to this clone: Different DNA sequences within this sample yield the same CDR3. V usage is TRBV5-1 and J usage is TRBJ2-7; D could derive from TRBD1 or TRBD2 (6 bases each). The CDR3 loop spans 14 amino acids. Germline V CDR1 and CDR2: SGHRS, YFSETQ. The V and J ends lost 0 bases and 4 bases respectively, with 11 bases between them. Here the CDR3 reads CASSLVGGSYEQYF. CDR3 bases: TGCGCCAGCAGCTTGGTGGGGGGCTCGTACGAGCAGTACTTC.

With respect to this clone: This sample includes further DNA sequences coding for the same CDR3. This chain's CDR3 is CASSLSSYEQYF. DNA for the CDR3: TGTGCCAGCAGCTTATCCAGCTACGAGCAGTACTTC. The chain joins TRBV7-9 to TRBJ2-7; D uncertain. The length of the CDR3 is 12 residues. The germline V gene encodes CDR1 SEHNR and CDR2 FQNEAQ (reference sequence). Trimming pared 2 bases from V and 3 bases from J, leaving 5 bases between.

Only a few counts were recorded for this clone. The chain joins TRBV29-1 to TRBJ1-1; D call uncertain. V lost 5 bases to trimming and J lost 1 base, with 8 bases between them. Germline values: CDR1 SQVTM, CDR2 ANQGSEA. There are 12 residues in the CDR3. The CDR3 protein is CSVSATNTEAFF. The CDR3 DNA reads TGCAGCGTTTCAGCCACGAACACTGAAGCTTTCTTT.

This chain links TRBV29-1 with TRBJ2-3; a weak D match, TRBD2 (6 bases). Looked up from germline, CDR1 is SQVTM and CDR2 is ANQGSEA. V shed 6 bases and J shed 3 bases, with 16 bases lying between them. The length of the CDR3 is 14 residues. This CDR3 is CSVSRGRRTDTQYF. The CDR3 DNA reads as TGCAGCGTGTCAAGAGGGAGGCGAACAGATACGCAGTATTTT.

The chain employs TRBV11-2 and TRBJ2-4, with TRBD2 matching 11 bases. Looked up from germline, CDR1 is SGHAT and CDR2 is FQNNGV. V lost 7 bases to trimming and J lost 8 bases; unmatched junction nucleotides: 10. The CDR3 extends over 15 amino acids. The CDR3 nucleotides read TGTGCCAGCACCACCGGGACTAGCGGTGAATACATTCAGTACTTC. As protein: CASTTGTSGEYIQYF.

CDR3 sequence: CATSRDLNRITGELFF. In DNA, the CDR3 is TGTGCCACCAGCAGAGATCTCAACAGGATCACCGGGGAGCTGTTTTTT. The V call is TRBV15, the J call TRBJ2-2; D is possibly TRBD1 (5 bases). Trimming took 0 bases from V and 4 from J, leaving 12 bases between them. The CDR3 has 16 amino acids. Germline lookup yields CDR1 LNHNV and CDR2 YYDKDF (reference sequence).

Only a few counts were recorded for this clone. The V call is TRBV7-9, the J call TRBJ2-1; TRBD1 might be the D (5 bases). CDR3 length equals 16 residues. The ends were cut back, 0 bases at V and 0 bases at J, with 9 bases in the middle. Germline CDR1 reads SEHNR; CDR2 reads FQNEAQ (reference sequence). The DNA for the CDR3 is TGTGCCAGCAGCTTAGCAGGGGATGGCTCCTACAATGAGCAGTTCTTC. Its translation is CASSLAGDGSYNEQFF.

This chain joins TRBV5-4 and TRBJ2-2, with D unclear. Trimming pared 2 bases from V and 4 bases from J, leaving 0 bases between. Germline V gene sequence: CDR1 SGHNT, CDR2 YYREEE (reference sequence). This CDR3 spans 11 amino acids. CDR3 bases: TGTGCCAGCAGCTTCACCGGGGAGCTGTTTTTT. It specifies CASSFTGELFF.

The chain employs TRBV9 and TRBJ2-1; no reliable D call. With 4 bases removed from V and 6 bases from J, the gap between germline ends came to 2 bases. The germline V gene encodes CDR1 SGDLS and CDR2 YYNGEE. There are 10 residues in the CDR3. CDR3 DNA: TGTGCCAGCAGCCCCAATGAGCAGTTCTTC. Protein: CASSPNEQFF.

DNA for the CDR3: TGTGCCTGGAGTGTAGGAGGCCTGGGCACTGAAGCTTTCTTT. As protein: CAWSVGGLGTEAFF. The chain combines TRBV30 with TRBJ1-1; no clear D gene. The V gene lost 0 bases and the J gene lost 4 bases, with 12 bases spanning the gap. The CDR3 length is 14 residues. Germline V lookup: CDR1 GTSNPN, CDR2 SVGIG (reference sequence).

This clone was observed a handful of times. This chain joins TRBV27 and TRBJ2-1; D is ambiguous. Between the trimmed V and J ends, which lost 6 bases and 13 bases, there was a span of 13 bases. In germline, CDR1 is MNHEY, CDR2 SMNVEV (reference sequence). The CDR3 has 11 residues. CDR3 region: CASRTLRVQFF. Written as DNA, the CDR3 is TGTGCCAGCAGAACACTCCGGGTCCAGTTCTTC.

This chain links TRBV19 with TRBJ2-1, with TRBD2 matching over 7 bases. There are 13 residues in the CDR3. Germline V gene sequence: CDR1 LNHDA, CDR2 SQIVND (reference sequence). The trim removed 6 bases at V and 4 bases at J, leaving 3 bases unmatched. The CDR3 loop is CASRGDYYNEQFF. CDR3 sequence (DNA): TGTGCCAGTAGGGGGGACTATTACAATGAGCAGTTCTTC. The variable domain in full, with the rest retrieved from reference TRBV19 and TRBJ2-1, is DGGITQSPKYLFRKEGQNVTLSCEQNLNHDAMYWYRQDPGQGLRLIYYSQIVNDFQKGDIAEGYSVSREKKESFPLTVTSAQKNPTAFYLCASRGDYYNEQFFGPGTRLTVL.

This clone was observed a handful of times. The chain carries TRBV29-1 and TRBJ2-2; D might be TRBD1 (5 bases). V was trimmed by 2 bases and J by 4 bases, leaving 11 bases between them. CDR3 length: 14 amino acids. In germline, CDR1 is SQVTM, CDR2 ANQGSEA. The CDR3 coding sequence is TGCAGCGTTGAACTCCAGGGCGGCACCGGGGAGCTGTTTTTT. Translating it yields CSVELQGGTGELFF.

V gene TRBV2 combines with J gene TRBJ2-1; tentative D call: TRBD2 (5 bases). Germline assignment: CDR1 SNHLY and CDR2 FYNNEI. V was clipped by 8 bases and J by 7 bases, with 12 bases between them. There are 12 residues in the CDR3. The CDR3: CASAWTGNEQFF. CDR3 nucleotides: TGTGCCAGCGCTTGGACGGGGAATGAGCAGTTCTTC.

The chain is built from TRBV15 and TRBJ2-1, with D maybe TRBD1 (6 bases). Germline CDR1 is LNHNV and CDR2 is YYDKDF (reference sequence). CDR3 length: 13 amino acids. With 3 bases removed from V and 10 bases from J, the gap between germline ends came to 13 bases. DNA for the CDR3: TGTGCCACCAGCAGGGGGGCTGGGTCAGAGCAGTTCTTC. Translation: CATSRGAGSEQFF.

The chain couples TRBV13 to TRBJ2-5; D is unclear. TRBJ2-7 matches the DNA end more closely, so the J call is doubtful. This CDR3 has 13 amino acids. CDR1 is PRHDT, CDR2 FYEKMQ, per germline (reference sequence). CDR3 loop: CASRRANSYEQYF. The CDR3, as DNA: TGTGCCAGCAGAAGGGCAAACTCCTACGAGCAGTACTTC.

The chain combines TRBV30 with TRBJ2-7; D gene unclear. With 3 bases removed from V and 5 bases from J, the gap between germline ends came to 20 bases. CDR1 GTSNPN and CDR2 SVGIG come from the germline V gene (reference sequence). This CDR3 comprises 15 residues. The CDR3 DNA reads as TGTGCCTGGAGGTTACCAGGACCTTTTGGGAACGAGCAGTACTTC. Residues: CAWRLPGPFGNEQYF.

The chain recombines TRBV5-1 with TRBJ2-3; weak D call: TRBD1 (5 bases). The CDR3 has 16 amino acids. Per germline, CDR1 SGHRS and CDR2 YFSETQ. The V gene lost 0 bases and the J gene lost 2 bases, with 13 bases spanning the gap. The CDR3 DNA follows: TGCGCCAGCAGCTTGGACCAGGGAACCCTCACAGATACGCAGTATTTT. Protein: CASSLDQGTLTDTQYF.

This chain uses TRBV29-1 with TRBJ2-1; 12 bases map to TRBD2. The CDR3 is 14 amino acids. V shed 6 bases and J 6 bases; nucleotides not matched to a gene: 6. Germline V gene sequence: CDR1 SQVTM, CDR2 ANQGSEA. The CDR3 DNA is TGCAGCGTGGAGGGACTAGCGGGCTTCAATGAGCAGTTCTTC. This translates into CSVEGLAGFNEQFF.

The J gene is TRBJ1-1, the V gene TRBV30; 10 nucleotides line up with TRBD1. The junction had 8 bases not matched to a gene; V was cut back by 1 base and J by 3 bases. CDR1 and CDR2 (germline): GTSNPN, SVGIG (reference sequence). The CDR3 length is 16 residues. The CDR3 sequence: CAWSAPDRGHDTEAFF. CDR3 DNA sequence: TGTGCCTGGAGTGCACCAGACAGGGGGCATGACACTGAAGCTTTCTTT.

The chain combines TRBV4-1 with TRBJ1-1, with unresolved D. The CDR3 runs 16 residues. CDR1 and CDR2 (germline): MGHRA, YSYEKL. V was trimmed by 0 bases and J by 12 bases, leaving 23 bases between them. CDR3 region: CASSQDGFEGREGTFF. The CDR3 region has the DNA TGCGCCAGCAGCCAAGACGGTTTCGAGGGTCGGGAGGGAACTTTCTTT.